This T cell receptor (beta chain) originates from a study of T cell responses to AZD1222 COVID-19 vaccine. Assay: immunoSEQ multiplex PCR; the TCRdb copy retains only in-frame clones and omits some. The sample includes around 53,000 clones, just over 85% of them seen just once. Regarding the study as a whole: Sampling that yielded the repertoires occurred only after the peak T cell response. The donor cohort was predominantly white British with a female majority, and clonal diversity may have been underestimated.

Details on this clone: Its target is not known.

The CDR3 has 13 amino acids. CDR1 SGDLS and CDR2 YYNGEE come from the germline V gene. Trimming removed 0 bases at V and 1 base at J, with 4 bases between. The sample consisted of peripheral blood, taken 28 days after the second AZD1222 dose. The chain recombines TRBV9 with TRBJ1-2; D is unresolved. The clonotype was recovered from an adult who received the AZD1222 COVID-19 vaccine. In DNA form, the CDR3 reads TGTGCCAGCAGCGTAGATGTTAACTATGGCTACACCTTC. It codes for CASSVDVNYGYTF.